Listed below are T cell receptor beta chains from one sample, sequenced in a study of T cell repertoires in cytomegalovirus infection. A single record per CDR3 protein comes from TCRdb applying MiXCR to the reads. The data show under 100,000 distinct CDR3 sequences, 3.7% seen once. Sequencing input: PBMCs. The receptors come from a human donor in good health (CMV status not recorded). Some clones in this sample may be carry-over from other donors' samples. Each CDR3 is given with its conserved first and last residue. A D gene is named only where the DNA matches it firmly. Rows give clone size only sometimes, using once, few, many, or a class for an expanded clone.

J,D,V,size,DNA,CDR3
TRBJ1-6,NA,TRBV3-1,many,TGTGCCAGCGGGGACACCTATAATTCACCCCTCCACTTT,CASGDTYNSPLHF
TRBJ2-2,NA,TRBV24-1,many,TGTGCCACCAGTGTAGGAAAATCGAACACCGGGGAGCTGTTTTTT,CATSVGKSNTGELFF
TRBJ1-5,NA,TRBV7-9,NA,TGTGCCAGCAGCTTGTCACAGCTCAATCAGCACAAGCATTTT,CASSLSQLNQHKHF
TRBJ1-2,TRBD1,TRBV5-6,many,TGTGCCAGCAGCTTGAACCTACAGGGGGTGTCTGGCTACACCTTC,CASSLNLQGVSGYTF
TRBJ1-1,NA,TRBV12-3/TRBV12-4,NA,TGTGCCAGCAGTTTATGGCAGGAGAGACGGGCTTTCTTT,CASSLWQERRAFF
TRBJ2-3,TRBD2,TRBV28,many,TGTGCCAGCAGGGAGACTAGCGGCGAGGGAACTAGCACAGATACGCAGTATTTT,CASRETSGEGTSTDTQYF
TRBJ1-1,NA,TRBV18,many,TGTGCCAGCTCACCAGTCCAGGGAGAAGAAGCTTTCTTT,CASSPVQGEEAFF
TRBJ1-5,TRBD1,TRBV20-1,many,TGCAGTGCTACCCTTCGGGACAGGGCCCTAAATCAGCCCCAGCATTTT,CSATLRDRALNQPQHF
TRBJ1-1,NA,TRBV7-2,many,TGTGCCAGCAGCTTAGTGCATGGGAGAACTGAAGCTTTCTTT,CASSLVHGRTEAFF
TRBJ2-1,TRBD2,TRBV7-2,many,TGTGCCAGCAGGACTAGCGGGGGAAGCAATGAGCAGTTCTTC,CASRTSGGSNEQFF
TRBJ1-1,NA,TRBV28,many,TGTGCCAGCAGCCGGGGGGGGGGGGGGGAAGCTTTCTTT,CASSRGGGGEAFF
TRBJ1-3,NA,TRBV28,many,TGTGCCAGCAAATTCCCTGGGGGAAACACCATATATTTT,CASKFPGGNTIYF